The TCR beta chain under discussion was sequenced for a study of shared clonotypes between healthy human individuals. Points from the study as a whole: Investigators collected only blood, and repertoires in tissues likely differ.

Original handling: Junction-only immunoSEQ sequences carried no quality scores, so filtering differed. Method: immunoSEQ multiplex PCR; TCRdb's copy keeps in-frame clones and lacks some. Clone size and V and J calls were adopted from that table, with D and trimming inferred from the DNA. Of approximately 2.3 million clones in the sample, approximately 93% were seen once. This CDR3 has 16 amino acids. Germline assignment: CDR1 SGHRS and CDR2 YFSETQ. V was pared by 4 bases and J by 8 bases, with 16 bases of the junction left unmatched. For this clone: As yet, its antigen is unknown.

The sequence came from a man between 18 and 29 years old in good health. Some clones in this sample may be carry-over from other donors' samples. The chain employs TRBV5-1 and TRBJ1-2, with TRBD1 identical over 8 bases. The sequenced material came from naive CD4+ T cells from PBMCs. As to subset: CD45RA+ positively selected. The CDR3 loop is CASSPRTGQGLGGYTF. Written as DNA, the CDR3 is TGCGCCAGCAGCCCAAGGACCGGACAGGGATTGGGGGGCTACACCTTC.